This T cell receptor (beta chain) was captured by sequencing in a study of T cells in women clearing cervical HPV infection. Turning to the study itself: No precancer developed; the control's incident HPV16 infection cleared within 12 months.

With V trimmed by 6 bases and J by 5 bases, 3 bases remained unmatched. Germline V gene sequence: CDR1 MNHEY, CDR2 SVGEGT. This CDR3 has 13 residues. Findings and caveats of the study: CIN3+ cases had significantly higher TCR repertoire richness than controls, but evenness did not differ.

Sequencing was performed with immunoSEQ multiplex PCR; in TCRdb, only in-frame clones are kept and a portion is missing. Here the sample table reports tens of thousands of clones. About this clone: No antigen is known for it. The observed sequence ends 3 residues before the CDR3 terminus, with the missing tail filled in from the germline J gene.

Source material: blood buffy coat. The chain combines TRBV6-2 or TRBV6-3 with TRBJ2-7; 11 bases are a match to TRBD1. The clonotype comes from a woman aged 18 to 75 with a cervical HPV16 infection that either progressed to CIN3+ or cleared (not recorded which). CDR3 residues: CASSRTGGHEQYF. The CDR3 DNA, read in part, is TGTGCCAGCAGCCGGACAGGGGGCCACGAG.